This entry lists 7 T cell receptor beta chains sequenced from one sample in a study of radiotherapy plus CTLA-4 blockade in lung cancer. The method was immunoSEQ multiplex PCR; TCRdb's version includes in-frame clones alone and lacks a portion of them. The sample consists of tens of thousands of clones, around four fifths of them appearing once. The sequences come from peripheral blood, collected from a patient treated with radiotherapy plus ipilimumab. The receptors shown here come from a human donor with non-small cell lung cancer who had a partial response to radiotherapy plus ipilimumab.

V usage is TRBV11-1 and J usage is TRBJ2-5, with D possibly matching TRBD1 (6 bases). Germline V gives CDR1 SGHAT, CDR2 FQDESV (reference sequence). Trimming removed 1 base at V and 3 bases at J, with 9 bases between. This CDR3 region has 14 residues. The CDR3 loop reads CASSLVPGEETQYF. CDR3 nucleotides: TGTGCCAGCAGCTTAGTGCCAGGGGAAGAGACCCAGTACTTC. Filled out from reference TRBV11-1 and TRBJ2-5, the complete variable domain reads EAEVAQSPRYKITEKSQAVAFWCDPISGHATLYWYRQILGQGPELLVQFQDESVVDDSQLPKDRFSAERLKGVDSTLKIQPAELGDSAMYLCASSLVPGEETQYFGPGTRLLVL.

This clone has a handful of counts. This chain connects TRBV6-1 to TRBJ2-3; D is perhaps TRBD1 (6 bases). Trimming shortened V by 6 bases and J by 4 bases, and 17 bases separated the two germline ends. Germline CDR1 reads MNHNS; CDR2 reads SASEGT. The CDR3 is 15 residues long. The CDR3: CASSLQGLNADTQYF. The CDR3 region has the DNA TGTGCCAGCAGCCTACAGGGTTTGAACGCAGATACGCAGTATTTT.

V usage is TRBV5-4 and J usage is TRBJ1-2; D uncertain. The CDR3 consists of 16 residues. Germline V CDR1 and CDR2: SGHNT, YYREEE (reference sequence). V lost 4 bases and J lost 4, with 20 bases in between. The CDR3 nucleotides are TGTGCCAGCAGCCGATCCATAAGGCTGGAGGGCTATGGCTACACCTTC. Translating it yields CASSRSIRLEGYGYTF.

The chain joins TRBV5-1 to TRBJ2-2, with D tentatively TRBD2 (6 bases). The CDR3 consists of 14 residues. CDR1 is SGHRS and CDR2 is YFSETQ in the germline V gene. V was trimmed by 1 base and J by 8 bases, leaving 12 bases between them. For the CDR3, the DNA is TGCGCCAGCAGCTTGTGGGACGCGGGGGGGGAGCTGTTTTTT. Translated: CASSLWDAGGELFF.

This chain links TRBV6-5 with TRBJ1-6; 8 bases match TRBD1. The CDR3 spans 15 residues. The junction had 11 bases not matched to a gene; V was cut back by 6 bases and J by 10 bases. The V gene's germline CDR1 is MNHEY and CDR2 SVGAGI. CDR3 loop: CASRPTGALKSPLHF. The CDR3 bases are TGTGCCAGCAGACCGACAGGGGCCTTGAAATCACCCCTCCACTTT.

V and J are TRBV5-8 and TRBJ2-7; 8 bases line up with TRBD1. The CDR3 length is 14 residues. Germline loops: CDR1 SGHTS, CDR2 YDEGEE. V shed 3 bases, J shed 7 bases, and the junction held 9 bases outside the gene matches. The CDR3, as DNA: TGTGCCAGCAGCTCACCGGGACAGGACATTGAGCAGTACTTC. Translated, it gives CASSSPGQDIEQYF. Full variable domain (remainder filled in from reference TRBV5-8 and TRBJ2-7): EAGVTQSPTHLIKTRGQQATLRCSPISGHTSVYWYQQALGLGLQFLLWYDEGEERNRGNFPPRFSGRQFPNYSSELNVNALELEDSALYLCASSSPGQDIEQYFGPGTRLTVT.

The chain uses TRBV4-1 and TRBJ1-1, with 12 bases fitting TRBD1. From germline, CDR1 is MGHRA and CDR2 YSYEKL. Unmatched junction bases numbered 9, after V lost 3 bases and J lost 4 bases. The CDR3 is 17 amino acids. The CDR3 nucleotides read TGCGCCAGCAGCCAGACCCGGGACAGGGGGCCTGGCACTGAAGCTTTCTTT. Translated, it gives CASSQTRDRGPGTEAFF.